The 24 T cell receptor beta chains presented below share a single source sample, sequenced in a study of T cell repertoires in cytomegalovirus infection. TCRdb passed the reads through MiXCR, listing each CDR3 protein once. The data contain a few hundred thousand distinct CDR3 sequences, roughly an eighth of them singletons. The sequencing sample was made of PBMCs. Source of these receptors: a human donor in good health (CMV status not recorded). Some clones in this sample may be carry-over from other donors' samples.

In this sample, this clonotype turned up many times. The J gene is TRBJ2-5, the V gene TRBV7-6, with 7 bases identical to TRBD2. With 5 bases clipped from V and 3 bases from J, the junction kept 6 bases outside the gene matches. This CDR3 comprises 14 residues. Germline V lookup: CDR1 SGHVS, CDR2 FNYEAQ. The DNA for the CDR3 is TGTGCCAGCAGCCCACGGGGGGAGGAAGAGACCCAGTACTTC. Its translation: CASSPRGEEETQYF.

In its sample, this clonotype was seen many times. J is TRBJ2-1 and V is TRBV7-8; 8 bases align to TRBD1. The CDR3 covers 15 residues. Germline V gene sequence: CDR1 SGHVS, CDR2 FQNEAQ. Trimming removed 1 base from V and 4 bases from J; junction bases left unmatched: 3. CDR3 sequence (DNA): TGTGCCAGCAGCTTAGGCAGGGGGCAGTACAATGAGCAGTTCTTC. Amino acid sequence: CASSLGRGQYNEQFF.

The chain joins TRBV10-3 to TRBJ2-2; maybe TRBD2 (6 bases). V lost 6 bases and J 3 bases, leaving 11 bases between the germline ends. The CDR3 totals 14 residues. In germline, CDR1 is ENHRY, CDR2 SYGVKD. The CDR3 loop is CAIRRELDTGELFF. The CDR3 bases are TGTGCCATCAGACGGGAGTTGGACACCGGGGAGCTGTTTTTT.

Only a few counts were recorded for this clonotype. The V and J genes are TRBV20-1 and TRBJ2-2, with D perhaps matching TRBD2 (7 bases). The V end lost 6 bases, the J end lost 6 bases, and 17 bases lay between the germline ends. The CDR3 loop spans 14 amino acids. The germline V gene encodes CDR1 DFQATT and CDR2 SNEGSKA (reference sequence). The CDR3, as DNA: TGCAGTGCACGAAGGGGGGGGGAGTCCGGGGAGCTGTTTTTT. Its protein product is CSARRGGESGELFF.

Comments on this clonotype: The junction does not match germline at one end; this may be a read error. This chain links TRBV3-1 with TRBJ1-5, with D perhaps matching TRBD1 (5 bases). CDR1 and CDR2 (germline): LGHDT, YNNKEL (reference sequence). There are 13 residues in the CDR3. The CDR3 region is CACSLTGDPAQHF. The CDR3 nucleotides are TGTGCCTGCAGCCTAACGGGGGACCCGGCCCAGCATTTT.

The chain employs TRBV7-6 and TRBJ1-6; TRBD1 might be the D (5 bases). The CDR3 is 14 residues long. Germline V gene sequence: CDR1 SGHVS, CDR2 FNYEAQ. Deletions cut 2 bases from V and 8 bases from J, with 10 bases between. The CDR3 protein is CASSLRTRDSPLHF. Here the CDR3 DNA reads TGTGCCAGCAGCTTAAGGACAAGGGATTCACCCCTCCACTTT.

This clonotype came up many times. The V and J genes are TRBV19 and TRBJ1-5; D not resolved. CDR3 length: 15 residues. Germline V gene data show CDR1 as LNHDA and CDR2 as SQIVND (reference sequence). Trimming took off 5 bases at V and 0 bases at J, with 11 bases between the two ends. The CDR3 DNA reads as TGTGCCAGTAGTTACGACGTTGATAGCAATCAGCCCCAGCATTTT. Translated: CASSYDVDSNQPQHF.

This sequence joins TRBV11-3 and TRBJ2-1; 12 bases map to TRBD2. V dropped 5 bases and J dropped 3; count of bases not matched to a gene: 8. Germline CDR1 and CDR2: SGHNT and YENEEA. The CDR3 loop spans 17 amino acids. CDR3: CASSGGTSGWDYNEQFF. In DNA, the CDR3 is TGTGCCAGCAGCGGCGGGACTAGCGGGTGGGACTACAATGAGCAGTTCTTC.

This clonotype was seen a few times. V is TRBV24-1 and J is TRBJ2-3, with D uncertain. Germline V gene sequence: CDR1 KGHDR, CDR2 SFDVKD. CDR3 length equals 13 residues. Trimming left V 2 bases short and J 0 bases short, with 2 bases between. This chain's CDR3 is CATSDYSTDTQYF. The CDR3 region has the DNA TGTGCCACCAGTGATTATAGCACAGATACGCAGTATTTT.

In this sample, this clonotype turned up many times. The chain joins TRBV7-9 to TRBJ2-5, with a possible D match to TRBD2 (5 bases). The CDR3 is made up of 14 amino acids. The V gene's germline CDR1 is SEHNR and CDR2 FQNEAQ (reference sequence). Trimming took 3 bases from V and 5 from J, leaving 13 bases between them. The CDR3 region is CASSFLGTGETQYF. The CDR3 DNA reads TGTGCCAGCAGCTTCCTCGGCACGGGGGAGACCCAGTACTTC. Full variable domain (outside the CDR3, taken from reference TRBV7-9 and TRBJ2-5): DTGVSQNPRHKITKRGQNVTFRCDPISEHNRLYWYRQTLGQGPEFLTYFQNEAQLEKSRLLSDRFSAERPKGSFSTLEIQRTEQGDSAMYLCASSFLGTGETQYFGPGTRLLVL.

The rearrangement links TRBV19 to TRBJ1-1; 10 bases map to TRBD1. The junction had 3 bases not matched to a gene; V was cut back by 5 bases and J by 6 bases. The CDR3 has 13 amino acids. The germline V gene encodes CDR1 LNHDA and CDR2 SQIVND (reference sequence). CDR3 sequence reads: CASSRDRGSEAFF. In nucleotides, the CDR3 is TGTGCCAGTAGTCGGGACAGGGGCTCTGAAGCTTTCTTT.

The V gene is TRBV4-2, the J gene TRBJ2-3; 9 nucleotides match TRBD2. The CDR3 contains 16 residues. Trimming cost V 5 bases and J 0 bases; bases outside gene matches: 6. The germline CDR1 and CDR2 sequences are LGHNA and YNFKEQ. The CDR3 reads CASSSTSGQSTDTQYF. CDR3 nucleotide sequence: TGTGCCAGCAGCTCGACTAGCGGACAAAGCACAGATACGCAGTATTTT.

The chain couples TRBV20-1 to TRBJ1-2, with D hard to call. CDR3 length: 11 residues. Trimming took 4 bases from V and 8 from J, leaving 11 bases between them. Germline-derived CDR1 and CDR2 are DFQATT and SNEGSKA (reference sequence). Here the CDR3 DNA reads TGCAGTGCTACTCAGACTGGGGGCTACACCTTC. Amino acids: CSATQTGGYTF.

This clonotype came up many times. The chain joins TRBV3-1 to TRBJ2-5; 10 nucleotides line up with TRBD2. Germline-derived CDR1 and CDR2 are LGHDT and YNNKEL (reference sequence). The V gene end was trimmed by 3 bases and the J gene end by 2 bases; junction bases not matched to a gene: 6. This CDR3 region has 16 residues. This chain's CDR3 is CASSHTTSGIQETQYF. In DNA, the CDR3 is TGTGCCAGCAGCCATACAACTAGCGGGATTCAAGAGACCCAGTACTTC.

This clonotype was seen only a few times. The chain employs TRBV28 and TRBJ2-3; 11 bases match TRBD2. The CDR3 is 14 residues long. The junction had 3 bases not matched to a gene; V was cut back by 4 bases and J by 6 bases. CDR1 is MDHEN and CDR2 is SYDVKM in the germline V gene. The CDR3, as DNA: TGTGCCAGCAGTTCTAGCGGGAGGTTGGATACGCAGTATTTT. This gives the protein CASSSSGRLDTQYF.

This clonotype was detected a few times. The rearrangement uses TRBV28 and TRBJ1-1, with TRBD1 matching over 7 bases. The CDR3 totals 17 residues. Germline CDR1 and CDR2: MDHEN and SYDVKM. The junction had 14 bases not matched to a gene; V was cut back by 5 bases and J by 2 bases. CDR3 sequence: CASSLPGGGALNTEAFF. CDR3 DNA: TGTGCCAGCAGTCTTCCAGGGGGGGGGGCCCTCAACACTGAAGCTTTCTTT. Complete variable domain (other parts from reference TRBV28 and TRBJ1-1): DVKVTQSSRYLVKRTGEKVFLECVQDMDHENMFWYRQDPGLGLRLIYFSYDVKMKEKGDIPEGYSVSREKKERFSLILESASTNQTSMYLCASSLPGGGALNTEAFFGQGTRLTVV.

This chain links TRBV4-3 with TRBJ2-7; D gene uncertain. This CDR3 is built from 14 residues. V lost 0 bases and J lost 4, with 10 bases in between. Per the germline V gene, CDR1 is LGHNA and CDR2 is YSLEER. The CDR3 DNA reads TGCGCCAGCAGCCAAGAGGAAGGCGGTTACGAGCAGTACTTC. Translation: CASSQEEGGYEQYF.

Worth noting for this clonotype: This may stem from a read error, because a much larger clone lies one nucleotide away. V gene TRBV7-8 combines with J gene TRBJ1-4; the D gene is possibly TRBD1 (5 bases). The V gene's germline CDR1 is SGHVS and CDR2 FQNEAQ. The CDR3 is 16 residues long. The CDR3 loop is CACSLVWRGLREKLFF. The CDR3 DNA reads as TGTGCCTGCAGCTTAGTATGGCGGGGCTTAAGAGAAAAACTGTTTTTT.

J is TRBJ2-1 and V is TRBV25-1, with 10 positions matching TRBD1. The CDR3 contains 15 residues. The trim removed 8 bases at V and 9 bases at J, leaving 13 bases unmatched. Germline CDR1 is MGHDK and CDR2 is SYGVNS. The CDR3 coding sequence is TGTGCCAGCTCCCGAGGGACAGGGGAGAGCAGTGAGCAGTTCTTC. It specifies CASSRGTGESSEQFF.

There are many counts of this clonotype. The chain joins TRBV5-1 to TRBJ1-2, with D perhaps matching TRBD1 (6 bases). V was clipped by 6 bases and J by 3 bases, with 27 bases between them. Germline V gene data show CDR1 as SGHRS and CDR2 as YFSETQ. The CDR3 loop spans 18 amino acids. The CDR3 bases are TGCGCCAGCATTCCGGGAGCCGGGCAGGGGAAGGACTACTATGGCTACACCTTC. It codes for CASIPGAGQGKDYYGYTF.

This chain uses TRBV5-1 with TRBJ2-3; 9 bases line up with TRBD1. With 7 bases clipped from V and 3 bases from J, the junction kept 6 bases outside the gene matches. CDR3 size: 14 residues. In germline, CDR1 is SGHRS, CDR2 YFSETQ. The CDR3 spells CASSRDRVTDTQYF. DNA of the CDR3: TGCGCCAGCTCCCGGGACAGGGTGACAGATACGCAGTATTTT.

A few counts support this clonotype. This chain connects TRBV7-8 to TRBJ2-5; D is ambiguous. The CDR3 totals 12 residues. Per germline, CDR1 SGHVS and CDR2 FQNEAQ. V gave up 5 bases and J gave up 0 bases, with 4 bases separating them. The DNA of the CDR3 is TGTGCCAGCAGCGAGTACCAAGAGACCCAGTACTTC. Its translation is CASSEYQETQYF.

This clonotype was counted many times. V is TRBV4-3 and J is TRBJ2-1; 10 bases are shared with TRBD2. CDR1 is LGHNA and CDR2 is YSLEER in the germline V gene. V shed 4 bases and J 4 bases; nucleotides not matched to a gene: 7. This CDR3 comprises 16 residues. The CDR3 nucleotides read TGCGCCAGCAGCCCCTCTAGCGGGAGCGTATACAATGAGCAGTTCTTC. It translates to CASSPSSGSVYNEQFF.

In this sample, this clonotype turned up many times. J is TRBJ1-2 and V is TRBV4-1; weak D call: TRBD1 (6 bases). Germline assignment: CDR1 MGHRA and CDR2 YSYEKL. V was shortened by 0 bases and J by 3 bases, with 11 bases between the two germline ends. This CDR3 comprises 15 residues. The CDR3, as DNA: TGCGCCAGCAGCCAAGAGTGGACAGACTACTATGGCTACACCTTC. It encodes CASSQEWTDYYGYTF.